The rows below give T cell receptor beta chains drawn from one sample of a study of identical twins. One entry per CDR3 protein, called by TCRdb with MiXCR from the 5' RACE reads. The sample holds about 150,000 distinct CDR3 sequences, roughly 3.2% seen once. The sequenced sample consisted of memory T cells sorted from blood. These receptors all come from a young man in good health. Both conserved end residues are part of each CDR3.

v_call	j_call	cdr3_aa
TRBV20-1	TRBJ2-5	CSAPGQGTETQYF
TRBV6-5	TRBJ2-1	CASRMGGSEQFF
TRBV7-9	TRBJ1-1	CASSSREYPSEAFF
TRBV9	TRBJ2-1	CASSLEGPRSHEQFF
TRBV24-1	TRBJ1-5	CATSDLSRGEQPQHF
TRBV4-2	TRBJ1-5	CASSQEQGWNQPQHF
TRBV11-1	TRBJ2-3	CASGGRWQDTQYF
TRBV19	TRBJ2-7	CASSLTSGNEQYF
TRBV2	TRBJ2-7	CASSERTSGRAYEQYF
TRBV11-2	TRBJ2-5	CASSLRQGATVLIGTQYF
TRBV24-1	TRBJ1-2	CATSDRQGSYGYTF
TRBV18	TRBJ1-1	CASSHSRGYTEAFF
TRBV6-5	TRBJ2-2	CASSTNTGELFF
TRBV20-1	TRBJ1-4	CSAVTGKELFF
TRBV6-5	TRBJ2-7	CASSFDRGRENEQYF
TRBV7-9	TRBJ2-1	CASSPKIRQGNEQFF
TRBV20-1	TRBJ1-2	CSAGGTVPNYGYTF
TRBV4-1	TRBJ2-5	CASSQVGLAGGTQYF
TRBV9	TRBJ2-2	CASSPGTGLNTGELFF
TRBV6-2/TRBV6-3	TRBJ1-5	CASMREGNQPQHF
TRBV12-3/TRBV12-4	TRBJ1-2	CASSLGQTRGYTF
TRBV10-3	TRBJ2-2	CAISESRREATGELFF
TRBV20-1	TRBJ2-7	CSAPSGTDLYEQYF
TRBV5-1	TRBJ2-7	CASSLAQNYEQYF
TRBV12-3/TRBV12-4	TRBJ2-3	CASRLAGGPGTQYF